This paragraph reports one T cell receptor beta chain. This sample is drawn from a study of T cell responses to AZD1222 COVID-19 vaccine. Repertoires were generated with immunoSEQ multiplex PCR, while TCRdb's copy carries only in-frame clones and drops some. Here the sample spans about 160,000 clones, 91% being singletons. CDR3 length: 14 amino acids. Germline assignment: CDR1 SGHNT and CDR2 YYREEE (reference sequence). V was pared by 4 bases and J by 4 bases, with 13 bases between. This clonotype was sampled from an adult in good health. The specimen was peripheral blood, collected on day 0 of AZD1222 vaccination. V usage is TRBV5-4 and J usage is TRBJ2-3; D unresolved. The CDR3 loop reads CASSGSWASDTQYF. DNA of the CDR3: TGTGCCAGCAGCGGGTCCTGGGCCTCAGATACGCAGTATTTT.